The 24 T cell receptor beta chains presented below share a single source sample, sequenced in a study of blood T cell repertoires in COVID-19. Measured with immunoSEQ multiplex PCR; TCRdb has only the in-frame clones, and not every one. The data show approximately 220,000 clones, 83% seen once. The source material was PBMCs or T cells enriched from blood (not recorded which). The receptors come from a woman between 50 and 59 years old who had been exposed to COVID-19.

The chain couples TRBV7-9 to TRBJ1-4; 8 bases agree with TRBD1. Losses at the gene ends were 5 bases for V and 7 bases for J; bases not matched to a gene: 6. The CDR3 totals 14 residues. Germline CDR1 SEHNR, CDR2 FQNEAQ (reference sequence). CDR3 DNA: TGTGCCAGCAGCCCCGGGACAGGTGGTGAAAAACTGTTTTTT. As protein: CASSPGTGGEKLFF.

The chain recombines TRBV27 with TRBJ2-7, with 9 bases fitting TRBD1. The CDR3 sequence is 12 residues long. Trimming removed 6 bases from V and 6 bases from J; junction bases left unmatched: 3. Germline-derived CDR1 and CDR2 are MNHEY and SMNVEV (reference sequence). CDR3 loop: CASSTGGREQYF. The CDR3 region has the DNA TGTGCCAGCAGCACAGGGGGCCGCGAGCAGTACTTC.

The J gene is TRBJ2-1, the V gene TRBV12-5; 9 bases fit TRBD2. The CDR3 runs to 15 residues. Germline values: CDR1 LGHNT, CDR2 FRNRAP. Germline trimming cut 7 bases from V and 5 bases from J; bases unmatched to any gene: 9. The CDR3 DNA reads TGTGCTAGTGCCCACCAGGGACTAGCAGACAATGAGCAGTTCTTC. It is translated as CASAHQGLADNEQFF.

The chain carries TRBV6-5 and TRBJ2-1; no clear D gene. This CDR3 is built from 13 residues. CDR1 and CDR2 from the germline V gene are MNHEY and SVGAGI. V was clipped by 5 bases and J by 6 bases, with 11 bases between them. This CDR3 reads CASSTPGSNEQFF. CDR3 coding DNA: TGTGCCAGCAGTACACCAGGATCCAATGAGCAGTTCTTC.

The chain has TRBV19 and TRBJ2-4; 11 nucleotides align to TRBD1. This CDR3 contains 16 residues. From germline, CDR1 is LNHDA and CDR2 SQIVND (reference sequence). The trim removed 3 bases at V and 9 bases at J, leaving 10 bases unmatched. In DNA form, the CDR3 reads TGTGCCAGTAGTATGATTCTTCCGGGACAGGGGGGCATTCAGTACTTC. Protein product: CASSMILPGQGGIQYF.

This clone was seen more than once but under ten times. The chain combines TRBV5-1 with TRBJ2-3; tentatively, D is TRBD1 (5 bases). V lost 4 bases to trimming and J lost 2 bases, with 14 bases between them. Germline assignment: CDR1 SGHRS and CDR2 YFSETQ. CDR3 length equals 15 residues. In nucleotides, the CDR3 is TGCGCCAGCAGCCCCCTGACAGATTACACAGATACGCAGTATTTT. Residues: CASSPLTDYTDTQYF. Together with reference TRBV5-1 and TRBJ2-3, the CDR3 gives the full variable domain: KAGVTQTPRYLIKTRGQQVTLSCSPISGHRSVSWYQQTPGQGLQFLFEYFSETQRNKGNFPGRFSGRQFSNSRSEMNVSTLELGDSALYLCASSPLTDYTDTQYFGPGTRLTVL.

The chain joins TRBV18 to TRBJ2-7; 12 bases are shared with TRBD2. Trimming at V came to 2 bases and at J to 2 bases, leaving 7 bases not matched to a gene. CDR1 and CDR2 (germline): KGHSH, LQKENI. The CDR3 sequence is 17 residues long. The CDR3 DNA sequence: TGTGCCAGCTCACCAGTAACTAGCGGGGGGCCTGCCTACGAGCAGTACTTC. It codes for CASSPVTSGGPAYEQYF.

The genes are TRBV11-3 and TRBJ2-1; tentatively, D is TRBD2 (5 bases). Looked up from germline, CDR1 is SGHNT and CDR2 is YENEEA. Trimming shortened V by 4 bases and J by 1 base, and 11 bases separated the two germline ends. The CDR3 has 15 residues. The CDR3 region is CASSSPGDSYNEQFF. DNA for the CDR3: TGTGCCAGCAGCTCCCCCGGGGATTCCTACAATGAGCAGTTCTTC.

The chain joins TRBV28 to TRBJ1-5; D gene unclear. CDR1 and CDR2 (germline): MDHEN, SYDVKM. The CDR3 has 14 amino acids. Trimming stripped 2 bases from V and 2 bases from J, with 7 bases between. Here the CDR3 reads CASSLGQRNQPQHF. CDR3 in DNA: TGTGCCAGCAGTTTAGGGCAGCGCAATCAGCCCCAGCATTTT.

This clone was seen just once. This rearrangement joins TRBV28 to TRBJ2-2; weak D call: TRBD2 (6 bases). V was cut by 1 base and J by 2 bases, with 11 bases left in between. Germline V gene data show CDR1 as MDHEN and CDR2 as SYDVKM. The CDR3 is 16 residues long. As DNA, the CDR3 is TGTGCCAGCAGTTTATTTCGGGGGATTAACACCGGGGAGCTGTTTTTT. It is translated as CASSLFRGINTGELFF.

The CDR3: CASSQDGLETQYF. Here the CDR3 DNA reads TGTGCCAGCAGCCAAGATGGCTTAGAGACCCAGTACTTC. The J gene is TRBJ2-5, the V gene TRBV4-2; D not certain. With 0 bases removed from V and 4 bases from J, the gap between germline ends came to 6 bases. CDR1 is LGHNA, CDR2 YNFKEQ, per germline. This CDR3 has 13 amino acids.

This clone was counted once. This chain connects TRBV6-1 to TRBJ2-3; 7 nucleotides match TRBD1. The ends lost 7 bases at V and 4 bases at J; junction bases unmatched: 5. The CDR3 is 13 residues long. CDR1 MNHNS and CDR2 SASEGT come from the germline V gene. CDR3 amino acids: CASKGTAPDTQYF. The CDR3 nucleotides read TGTGCCAGCAAGGGGACAGCCCCAGATACGCAGTATTTT.

The chain combines TRBV2 with TRBJ2-5; perhaps TRBD2 as D (6 bases). Trimming removed 6 bases from V and 1 base from J, with 12 bases in between. CDR1 and CDR2 (germline): SNHLY, FYNNEI. This CDR3 has 14 residues. The CDR3: CASSGGSFQETQYF. CDR3 sequence (DNA): TGTGCCAGCAGCGGAGGGTCCTTCCAAGAGACCCAGTACTTC.

The CDR3 region is CASSPQVGYEQYF. CDR3 DNA: TGTGCCAGCAGCCCACAGGTCGGGTACGAGCAGTACTTC. The rearrangement links TRBV27 to TRBJ2-7, with D possibly TRBD1 on 5 matching bases. Germline lookup yields CDR1 MNHEY and CDR2 SMNVEV (reference sequence). Trimming shortened V by 6 bases and J by 4 bases, and 13 bases separated the two germline ends. The CDR3 runs to 13 residues.

This clone was observed many times. The rearrangement joins TRBV5-1 to TRBJ2-7, with 7 bases matching TRBD1. The V gene end was trimmed by 2 bases and the J gene end by 3 bases; junction bases not matched to a gene: 11. The germline V gene encodes CDR1 SGHRS and CDR2 YFSETQ. CDR3 size: 16 residues. CDR3 loop: CASSLKLPGQHYEQYF. The CDR3, as DNA: TGCGCCAGCAGCTTAAAACTCCCGGGACAGCACTACGAGCAGTACTTC.

The V and J genes are TRBV6-2 or TRBV6-3 and TRBJ1-5; no definite D call. The V gene's germline CDR1 is MNHEY and CDR2 SVGEGT. Trimming removed 4 bases from V and 0 bases from J, with 7 bases in between. The CDR3 contains 14 residues. Here the CDR3 reads CASSSRLSNQPQHF. DNA for the CDR3: TGTGCCAGCAGTTCCAGACTTAGCAATCAGCCCCAGCATTTT.

The chain combines TRBV11-2 with TRBJ2-5; the D gene is possibly TRBD2 (5 bases). Germline lookup yields CDR1 SGHAT and CDR2 FQNNGV. This CDR3 region has 15 residues. Trimming shortened V by 5 bases and J by 2 bases, and 15 bases separated the two germline ends. DNA of the CDR3: TGTGCCAGCAGCAAAGGACTTTATTATCAAGAGACCCAGTACTTC. Protein: CASSKGLYYQETQYF. The whole variable domain, remainder taken from reference TRBV11-2 and TRBJ2-5, is EAGVAQSPRYKIIEKRQSVAFWCNPISGHATLYWYQQILGQGPKLLIQFQNNGVVDDSQLPKDRFSAERLKGVDSTLKIQPAKLEDSAVYLCASSKGLYYQETQYFGPGTRLLVL.

The rearrangement links TRBV24-1 to TRBJ2-5; 8 bases map to TRBD1. With 4 bases clipped from V and 5 bases from J, the junction kept 11 bases outside the gene matches. CDR1 and CDR2 from the germline V gene are KGHDR and SFDVKD. This CDR3 region has 16 residues. Written as DNA, the CDR3 is TGTGCCACCAGTGACCGTGGGACAGGCGGACGGGAGACCCAGTACTTC. This encodes CATSDRGTGGRETQYF.

The CDR3, as DNA: TGTGCCAGCAGCTTGGAGGGTCAGGCACCCAACTATGGCTACACCTTC. As protein: CASSLEGQAPNYGYTF. The chain recombines TRBV7-9 with TRBJ1-2, with D uncertain. The germline V gene encodes CDR1 SEHNR and CDR2 FQNEAQ (reference sequence). The length of the CDR3 is 16 residues. V was shortened by 3 bases and J by 2 bases, with 16 bases between the two germline ends.

The chain joins TRBV10-3 to TRBJ1-1; possible D gene TRBD1, 5 bases. With 9 bases removed from V and 1 base from J, the gap between germline ends came to 9 bases. Looked up from germline, CDR1 is ENHRY and CDR2 is SYGVKD. This CDR3 comprises 12 residues. CDR3 loop: CAIRQRNTEAFF. The CDR3 bases are TGTGCCATTCGACAGCGGAACACTGAAGCTTTCTTT.

CDR3 in amino acids: CASSRPGAKNIQYF. As DNA, the CDR3 is TGTGCCAGCAGTCGACCAGGGGCCAAAAACATTCAGTACTTC. The V and J genes are TRBV28 and TRBJ2-4; tentatively, D is TRBD1 (5 bases). Deletions cut 5 bases from V and 1 base from J, with 9 bases between. The germline gives CDR1 MDHEN, CDR2 SYDVKM. The CDR3 spans 14 residues.

V gene TRBV7-9 combines with J gene TRBJ1-5; the match to TRBD1 covers 8 bases. V shed 4 bases and J 0 bases; nucleotides not matched to a gene: 5. The CDR3 runs to 16 residues. Germline CDR1 SEHNR, CDR2 FQNEAQ (reference sequence). CDR3 coding DNA: TGTGCCAGCAGCTCTGGACAGGGCTATAGCAATCAGCCCCAGCATTTT. This translates into CASSSGQGYSNQPQHF. Based on the CDR3 plus reference TRBV7-9 and TRBJ1-5, the full variable domain is DTGVSQNPRHKITKRGQNVTFRCDPISEHNRLYWYRQTLGQGPEFLTYFQNEAQLEKSRLLSDRFSAERPKGSFSTLEIQRTEQGDSAMYLCASSSGQGYSNQPQHFGDGTRLSIL.

V usage is TRBV27 and J usage is TRBJ1-6, with 7 bases lining up with TRBD1. This CDR3 is 12 amino acids long. Germline CDR1 reads MNHEY; CDR2 reads SMNVEV (reference sequence). The junction had 5 bases not matched to a gene; V was cut back by 6 bases and J by 12 bases. The CDR3 region is CASRSTGEPLHF. Written as DNA, the CDR3 is TGTGCCAGCAGATCAACAGGGGAACCCCTCCACTTT.

The chain couples TRBV27 to TRBJ1-1; TRBD1 matches 7 bases. Germline CDR1 reads MNHEY; CDR2 reads SMNVEV (reference sequence). The CDR3 is made up of 15 amino acids. J was trimmed by 3 bases and V by 6 bases; bases with no gene match: 10. CDR3 DNA: TGTGCCAGCAGAGGGAAGGGGGCTCTTGACACTGAAGCTTTCTTT. Translated, it gives CASRGKGALDTEAFF.